The rows below give T cell receptor beta chains drawn from one sample of a study of T cell repertoires in cytomegalovirus infection. MiXCR, applied by TCRdb to the reads, yields one record per CDR3 protein. The repertoire holds approximately 500,000 distinct CDR3 sequences, approximately 15% seen once, with 20% to 30% in the top ten. Sample: CD8+ T cells from PBMCs. These receptor sequences come from a human donor in good health (CMV status not recorded). Some clones in this sample may be carry-over from other donors' samples. CDR3s include the opening cysteine and the closing phenylalanine or tryptophan. A D gene is named only where the DNA matches it firmly. Expanded clones are given a class, and other clones once, few, many or no size at all.

length: 19
V: TRBV9
J: TRBJ1-1
size: few
D: -
DNA: TGTGCCAGCAGCGTAGAGCCAGGGAAGCCCCAAACGTTGAACACTGAAGCTTTCTTT
CDR3: CASSVEPGKPQTLNTEAFF

length: 11
V: TRBV2
J: TRBJ2-6
size: many
D: -
DNA: TGTGCCAGCAACCAACGCGGAGCCCTGACTTTC
CDR3: CASNQRGALTF

length: 13
V: TRBV29-1
J: TRBJ2-7
size: -
D: -
DNA: TGCAGCGTTGTTTTCCCCGATCGGGGCGAGCAGTACTTC
CDR3: CSVVFPDRGEQYF

length: 13
V: TRBV7-9
J: TRBJ2-5
size: -
D: -
DNA: TGTGCCAGCAGCGGGCTAGCTGCCGAGACCCAGTACTTC
CDR3: CASSGLAAETQYF

length: 15
V: TRBV18
J: TRBJ1-1
size: few
D: -
DNA: TGTGCCAGCTCACCTGATTCAGCGATGAACACTGAAGCTTTCTTT
CDR3: CASSPDSAMNTEAFF

length: 14
V: TRBV6-9
J: TRBJ1-1
size: -
D: -
DNA: TGTGCCAGCAGTTATGGGCAGAGTGTCGCTGAAGCTTTCTTT
CDR3: CASSYGQSVAEAFF

length: 15
V: TRBV6-1
J: TRBJ1-1
size: many
D: TRBD1
DNA: TGTGCCAGCAGTGTCGACAGGGTCCACGGGACCGAAGCTTTCTTT
CDR3: CASSVDRVHGTEAFF

length: 14
V: TRBV6-1
J: TRBJ2-7
size: few
D: TRBD1
DNA: TGTGCCAGCAGTACCCGGGACAGGGTCTACGAGCAGTACTTC
CDR3: CASSTRDRVYEQYF

length: 17
V: TRBV9
J: TRBJ1-5
size: few
D: -
DNA: TGTGCCAGCAGCGTAGGAGCGGGGGACAACCCCTATCAGCCCCAGCATTTT
CDR3: CASSVGAGDNPYQPQHF

length: 16
V: TRBV7-9
J: TRBJ2-5
size: -
D: -
DNA: TGTGCCAGCAGCTTAGCGCAGAATAGCGGACAAGAGACCCAGTACTTC
CDR3: CASSLAQNSGQETQYF

length: 15
V: TRBV6-5
J: TRBJ2-1
size: many
D: -
DNA: TGTGCCAGCAGTTACGGGCAGAGCTCCTACAATGAGCAGTTCTTC
CDR3: CASSYGQSSYNEQFF

length: 16
V: TRBV9
J: TRBJ2-1
size: -
D: -
DNA: TGTGCCAGCAGCGTAGAGGGGAAGGTTCCGTACAATGAGCAGTTCTTC
CDR3: CASSVEGKVPYNEQFF

length: 15
V: TRBV27
J: TRBJ1-1
size: -
D: -
DNA: TGTGCCAGCAGTATTTCGTTGGGGGTGAACACTGAAGCTTTCTTT
CDR3: CASSISLGVNTEAFF

length: 15
V: TRBV3-1
J: TRBJ2-7
size: -
D: TRBD1
DNA: TGTGCCAGCAGCCAAAAACAGGGGTATTACTACGAGCAGTACTTC
CDR3: CASSQKQGYYYEQYF

length: 16
V: TRBV11-2
J: TRBJ2-2
size: few
D: -
DNA: TGTGCCAGCAGCTTAGACCCCCAAGGGCTGACCGGGGAGCTGTTTTTT
CDR3: CASSLDPQGLTGELFF

length: 15
V: TRBV9
J: TRBJ1-1
size: many
D: -
DNA: TGTGCCAGCAGCCCTCCCGAGGGGGTGGGGTCTGAAGCTTTCTTT
CDR3: CASSPPEGVGSEAFF

length: 16
V: TRBV28
J: TRBJ2-3
size: many
D: TRBD1
DNA: TGTGCCAGCAGCCAGGGACAGGGGGAGGGTACAGATACGCAGTATTTT
CDR3: CASSQGQGEGTDTQYF

length: 19
V: TRBV6-2/TRBV6-3
J: TRBJ2-1
size: -
D: TRBD2
DNA: TGTGCCAGCAGTTACTCACCGGGGGGGGTTGAAGGCTCCTACAATGAGCAGTTCTTC
CDR3: CASSYSPGGVEGSYNEQFF

length: 12
V: TRBV29-1
J: TRBJ2-7
size: few
D: TRBD1
DNA: TGCAGCGTTGGGGACAGGGAGGGCGAGCAGTACTTC
CDR3: CSVGDREGEQYF

length: 14
V: TRBV7-8
J: TRBJ2-3
size: many
D: -
DNA: TGTGCCAGCAGCTCCACGGACAGCACAGATACGCAGTATTTT
CDR3: CASSSTDSTDTQYF

length: 16
V: TRBV9
J: TRBJ2-2
size: few
D: -
DNA: TGTGCCAGCAGCCCCAGACGCGGGCGGTCCGCCGGGGAGCTGTTTTTT
CDR3: CASSPRRGRSAGELFF

length: 13
V: TRBV7-9
J: TRBJ2-5
size: many
D: -
DNA: TGTGCCAGCAGCCCAACAGGGAAGGAGACCCAGTACTTC
CDR3: CASSPTGKETQYF

length: 14
V: TRBV12-3/TRBV12-4
J: TRBJ1-1
size: many
D: -
DNA: TGTGCCAGCTTTTCGAGTAGCATGAACACTGAAGCTTTCTTT
CDR3: CASFSSSMNTEAFF

length: 14
V: TRBV3-1
J: TRBJ2-2
size: few
D: -
DNA: TGTGCCAGCAGCCACGGGGTCAATACCGGGGAGCTGTTTTTT
CDR3: CASSHGVNTGELFF

length: 18
V: TRBV7-2
J: TRBJ2-7
size: many
D: TRBD1
DNA: TGTGCCAGCAGCTTGTCTTCTACCCCGGGACAGGGGTATAACGAGCAGTACTTC
CDR3: CASSLSSTPGQGYNEQYF

length: 16
V: TRBV12-3/TRBV12-4
J: TRBJ2-7
size: many
D: -
DNA: TGTGCCAGCAGTTTCGGGGGGCGCAGTGTATCAGACGAGCAGTACTTC
CDR3: CASSFGGRSVSDEQYF

length: 12
V: TRBV25-1
J: TRBJ2-5
size: many
D: TRBD2
DNA: TGTGCCAGCAGCCCGGGGGGGGGGACCCAGTACTTC
CDR3: CASSPGGGTQYF

length: 16
V: TRBV3-1
J: TRBJ2-7
size: few
D: TRBD2
DNA: TGTGCCAGCAGCCAAGAAACGGGACTAGCGGGGTACGAGCAGTACTTC
CDR3: CASSQETGLAGYEQYF

length: 14
V: TRBV7-8
J: TRBJ2-3
size: many
D: -
DNA: TGTGCCAGCGGGGCGGGCGGGGAAGGGGATACGCAGTATTTT
CDR3: CASGAGGEGDTQYF

length: 14
V: TRBV5-1
J: TRBJ1-1
size: many
D: -
DNA: TGCGCCAGCAGCTTTTTGACTTCGGACACTGAAGCTTTCTTT
CDR3: CASSFLTSDTEAFF

length: 14
V: TRBV6-1
J: TRBJ1-3
size: many
D: -
DNA: TGTGCCAGCAGTCCCTACAATGGTGGAAACACCATATATTTT
CDR3: CASSPYNGGNTIYF

length: 14
V: TRBV11-2
J: TRBJ2-2
size: -
D: -
DNA: TGTGCCAGCAGCTTAGCTCGGAACACCGGGGAGCTGTTTTTT
CDR3: CASSLARNTGELFF

length: 16
V: TRBV9
J: TRBJ2-3
size: -
D: TRBD2
DNA: TGTGCCAGCAGCGTAGAGGTAGCGGGCCGCACAGATACGCAGTATTTT
CDR3: CASSVEVAGRTDTQYF

length: 15
V: TRBV27
J: TRBJ2-1
size: few
D: -
DNA: TGTGCCAGCAGTTTAGGCCATCCTACGGGCAATGAGCAGTTCTTC
CDR3: CASSLGHPTGNEQFF

length: 17
V: TRBV7-4
J: TRBJ2-7
size: many
D: TRBD2
DNA: TGTGCCAGCAGCTCCCGGACTAGCGGGAGGGCCGAGTACGAGCAGTACTTC
CDR3: CASSSRTSGRAEYEQYF

length: 14
V: TRBV2
J: TRBJ1-5
size: many
D: TRBD1
DNA: TGTGCCAGCGGGGACAGGGGGCCGGAGCAGCCCCAGCATTTT
CDR3: CASGDRGPEQPQHF

length: 13
V: TRBV13
J: TRBJ2-1
size: few
D: TRBD2
DNA: TGTGCCAGCAGCGTCGGGGGGGCCAATGAGCAGTTCTTC
CDR3: CASSVGGANEQFF

length: 14
V: TRBV7-9
J: TRBJ2-7
size: many
D: TRBD1
DNA: TGTGCCAGCAGCCCCGTGGACAGGATCTACGAGCAGTACTTC
CDR3: CASSPVDRIYEQYF

length: 17
V: TRBV7-9
J: TRBJ2-6
size: -
D: TRBD2
DNA: TGTGCCAGCCCGGGGGGGGGACCATCCTCTGGGGCCAACGTCCTGACTTTC
CDR3: CASPGGGPSSGANVLTF

length: 17
V: TRBV7-8
J: TRBJ2-5
size: many
D: TRBD2
DNA: TGTGCCAGCAGCTTAGAACTAGCGGGGGGGTCCGAAGAGACCCAGTACTTC
CDR3: CASSLELAGGSEETQYF